The present T cell receptor (beta chain) was sequenced within a study of identical twins. V trimming: 1 base; J trimming: 6 bases; junction bases outside the gene matches: 3. CDR1 is SGHTA and CDR2 is FQGNSA in the germline V gene. The CDR3 contains 15 residues. Notes on the study in general: Analyses based on zero insertions could be partly confounded by invariant MAIT and iNKT cells.

TCRdb reprocessed the 5' RACE reads via MiXCR and lists one record per CDR3 protein. The data show roughly 1.6 million distinct CDR3 sequences, under 35% seen once. This clonotype was observed a few times. The antigen remains unidentified. This sequence was found in a newborn girl in good health. The sample consisted of cord blood. This chain links TRBV7-2 with TRBJ2-1; TRBD2 aligns across 10 bases. CDR3 in amino acids: CASSLVLAGANEQFF. In DNA form, the CDR3 reads TGTGCCAGCAGCTTAGTGCTAGCGGGAGCCAATGAGCAGTTCTTC.